The 20 T cell receptor beta chains below come from one sample, sequenced in a study of blood T cells in healthy people across ages. A second PCR, run for roughly 6 to 11 cycles, used a sample-barcoded 5' primer plus a J-beta primer mix. TCRdb fed the 5' RACE reads into MiXCR, producing one record per CDR3 protein. The data show roughly 830,000 distinct CDR3 sequences, less than 80% seen once. Material: blood. The receptor set was obtained from a man aged 25-45 years in good health.

The chain is built from TRBV3-1 and TRBJ2-3; no definite D call. Trimming took off 1 base at V and 0 bases at J, with 8 bases between the two ends. The CDR3 is 15 residues long. CDR1 is LGHDT, CDR2 YNNKEL, per germline (reference sequence). CDR3 protein: CASSQGLPSTDTQYF. As DNA, the CDR3 is TGTGCCAGCAGCCAAGGGCTACCAAGCACAGATACGCAGTATTTT.

The chain uses TRBV6-1 and TRBJ2-3, with 7 bases matching TRBD2. CDR1 is MNHNS and CDR2 is SASEGT in the germline V gene. V shed 10 bases and J 7 bases; nucleotides not matched to a gene: 17. The CDR3 covers 15 residues. The CDR3 loop is CATLGGVRLTNTQYF. CDR3 coding DNA: TGTGCCACCCTGGGGGGGGTACGCCTCACGAATACGCAGTATTTT.

V usage is TRBV15 and J usage is TRBJ1-1, with D unclear. This CDR3 contains 14 residues. Trimming removed 5 bases from V and 1 base from J, with 11 bases in between. CDR1 is LNHNV and CDR2 is YYDKDF in the germline V gene (reference sequence). The CDR3 sequence: CATSPPGRNTEAFF. CDR3 DNA: TGTGCCACCAGCCCTCCGGGCAGGAACACTGAAGCTTTCTTT.

The chain links TRBV11-2 to TRBJ2-1, with 8 bases matching TRBD2. With V trimmed by 0 bases and J by 6 bases, 4 bases remained unmatched. This CDR3 is 15 amino acids long. Germline values: CDR1 SGHAT, CDR2 FQNNGV. The CDR3 coding sequence is TGTGCCAGCAGCTTAGATGCGGGGGGTGTCAATGAGCAGTTCTTC. As protein: CASSLDAGGVNEQFF.

The chain couples TRBV12-3 or TRBV12-4 to TRBJ2-3; unclear D gene. The CDR3 loop spans 14 amino acids. V was trimmed by 3 bases and J by 4 bases, leaving 11 bases between them. CDR3 nucleotide sequence: TGTGCCAGCAGTTTGGATCACGGGTCAGATACGCAGTATTTT. It encodes CASSLDHGSDTQYF.

The chain carries TRBV4-3 and TRBJ1-2, with a tentative D call TRBD1 (5 bases). The germline V gene encodes CDR1 LGHNA and CDR2 YSLEER. This CDR3 has 14 residues. Deletions cut 0 bases from V and 1 base from J, with 6 bases between. CDR3 sequence: CASSQETDNYGYTF. The CDR3 DNA sequence: TGCGCCAGCAGCCAAGAGACAGATAACTATGGCTACACCTTC.

This clonotype occurred a few times. V gene TRBV4-3 combines with J gene TRBJ2-7; 8 bases are a match to TRBD2. V was pared by 1 base and J by 3 bases, with 5 bases of the junction left unmatched. The germline V gene encodes CDR1 LGHNA and CDR2 YSLEER. The CDR3 loop spans 15 amino acids. Written as DNA, the CDR3 is TGCGCCAGCAGCCAAGTAGATAGCGGGGACTACGAGCAGTACTTC. It is translated as CASSQVDSGDYEQYF.

The chain links TRBV9 to TRBJ2-3, with 10 positions matching TRBD2. V gave up 3 bases and J gave up 1 base; unmatched junction bases: 5. The CDR3 runs to 16 residues. Germline values: CDR1 SGDLS, CDR2 YYNGEE. The CDR3 DNA reads TGTGCCAGCAGCGCCAGTACTAGCGGGGGCACAGATACGCAGTATTTT. It is translated as CASSASTSGGTDTQYF.

This clonotype is deemed medium-sized. Given a much more abundant clone one base away, this may be a read error. The rearrangement joins TRBV30 to TRBJ1-1, with D perhaps TRBD1 (6 bases). Germline lookup yields CDR1 GTSNPN and CDR2 SVGIG (reference sequence). This CDR3 contains 12 residues. Trimming removed 8 bases at V and 4 bases at J, with 14 bases between. CDR3 coding DNA: TGTGCCGGGGGCGCAGGGTTCACTGAAGCTTTCTTT. This encodes CAGGAGFTEAFF.

This clonotype was counted once. The chain employs TRBV5-6 and TRBJ1-4; TRBD1 might be the D (6 bases). CDR1 is SGHDT, CDR2 YYEEEE, per germline. The CDR3 has 15 amino acids. The V gene lost 0 bases and the J gene lost 10 bases, with 16 bases spanning the gap. As DNA, the CDR3 is TGTGCCAGCAGCTTGGAGCTACAGGGTCAGGGAAAACTGTTTTTT. It yields the protein CASSLELQGQGKLFF. The variable domain in full, with the rest retrieved from reference TRBV5-6 and TRBJ1-4, is DAGVTQSPTHLIKTRGQQVTLRCSPKSGHDTVSWYQQALGQGPQFIFQYYEEEERQRGNFPDRFSGHQFPNYSSELNVNALLLGDSALYLCASSLELQGQGKLFFGSGTQLSVL.

V gene TRBV9 combines with J gene TRBJ1-2, with D uncertain. The ends were cut back, 3 bases at V and 2 bases at J, with 14 bases in the middle. Germline V lookup: CDR1 SGDLS, CDR2 YYNGEE. The CDR3 consists of 15 residues. CDR3: CASSGPLWANYGYTF. The CDR3 nucleotides read TGTGCCAGCAGCGGGCCCCTCTGGGCAAACTATGGCTACACCTTC. The entire variable domain, with the rest obtained from reference TRBV9 and TRBJ1-2, is as follows: DSGVTQTPKHLITATGQRVTLRCSPRSGDLSVYWYQQSLDQGLQFLIQYYNGEERAKGNILERFSAQQFPDLHSELNLSSLELGDSALYFCASSGPLWANYGYTFGSGTRLTVV.

This clonotype was found once. This chain uses TRBV20-1 with TRBJ2-2; D gene uncertain. CDR1 and CDR2 (germline): DFQATT, SNEGSKA (reference sequence). The V end was cut by 3 bases, the J end by 4 bases, with 3 bases between. The CDR3 covers 11 residues. The CDR3 protein is CSASPTGELFF. DNA for the CDR3: TGCAGTGCTAGTCCCACCGGGGAGCTGTTTTTT.

The V call is TRBV7-9, the J call TRBJ2-5; D call uncertain. V gave up 5 bases and J gave up 5 bases, with 15 bases separating them. The CDR3 consists of 14 residues. CDR1 SEHNR and CDR2 FQNEAQ come from the germline V gene (reference sequence). The CDR3 region is CASSDQSLWETQYF. The CDR3 DNA reads TGTGCCAGCAGCGACCAGAGCCTTTGGGAGACCCAGTACTTC.

This clonotype came up a few times. The J gene is TRBJ2-3, the V gene TRBV12-3 or TRBV12-4; no firm D call. Trimming took 0 bases from V and 8 from J, leaving 9 bases between them. The CDR3 has 13 residues. The CDR3, as DNA: TGTGCCAGCAGTTTAGCGCCCCCGGGTACGCAGTATTTT. Its translation: CASSLAPPGTQYF.

V and J are TRBV4-3 and TRBJ1-6; possible D gene TRBD1, 5 bases. Deletions cut 10 bases from V and 3 bases from J, with 13 bases between. The germline gives CDR1 LGHNA, CDR2 YSLEER. The CDR3 has 14 amino acids. The CDR3 bases are TGCGCCACTGCCCCCAGGGTCTATAATTCACCCCTCCACTTT. Translation gives CATAPRVYNSPLHF.

This clonotype has more than one count but fewer than ten. The chain uses TRBV7-2 and TRBJ2-4; no reliable D call. The CDR3 extends over 11 amino acids. The germline CDR1 and CDR2 sequences are SGHTA and FQGNSA. The V gene lost 0 bases and the J gene lost 11 bases, with 5 bases spanning the gap. CDR3 loop: CASSLAPVQYF. CDR3 coding DNA: TGTGCCAGCAGCTTAGCCCCCGTTCAGTACTTC.

V usage is TRBV12-3 or TRBV12-4 and J usage is TRBJ2-3; TRBD2 aligns across 13 bases. This CDR3 is 16 amino acids long. V shed 5 bases and J 3 bases; nucleotides not matched to a gene: 5. CDR3 in amino acids: CASSPGTSGITDTQYF. The DNA of the CDR3 is TGTGCCAGCAGTCCCGGGACTAGCGGGATTACAGATACGCAGTATTTT.

This sequence joins TRBV6-5 and TRBJ2-3; 12 nucleotides line up with TRBD2. This CDR3 spans 20 amino acids. Germline CDR1 reads MNHEY; CDR2 reads SVGAGI. J gave up 1 base and V 4 bases, and 15 bases lay outside the gene matches. CDR3: CASSSPGLLAGGSGTDTQYF. CDR3 bases: TGTGCCAGCAGTTCCCCCGGACTCCTAGCGGGGGGGTCTGGCACAGATACGCAGTATTTT.

The gene calls are TRBV6-2 or TRBV6-3 and TRBJ2-5; 11 nucleotides line up with TRBD2. Trimming cost V 4 bases and J 2 bases; bases outside gene matches: 3. This CDR3 region has 15 residues. Looked up from germline, CDR1 is MNHEY and CDR2 is SVGEGT. The CDR3 bases are TGTGCCAGCAGTTCACTAGCGGGGGATCAAGAGACCCAGTACTTC. Its protein is CASSSLAGDQETQYF.

The rearrangement links TRBV3-1 to TRBJ2-3; the D gene is possibly TRBD2 (5 bases). The CDR3 has 16 amino acids. The germline V gene encodes CDR1 LGHDT and CDR2 YNNKEL (reference sequence). The germline V and J ends were trimmed by 1 base and 0 bases, with 11 bases remaining between them. Here the CDR3 reads CASSQVWASSTDTQYF. The CDR3, as DNA: TGTGCCAGCAGCCAAGTTTGGGCTAGCAGCACAGATACGCAGTATTTT.